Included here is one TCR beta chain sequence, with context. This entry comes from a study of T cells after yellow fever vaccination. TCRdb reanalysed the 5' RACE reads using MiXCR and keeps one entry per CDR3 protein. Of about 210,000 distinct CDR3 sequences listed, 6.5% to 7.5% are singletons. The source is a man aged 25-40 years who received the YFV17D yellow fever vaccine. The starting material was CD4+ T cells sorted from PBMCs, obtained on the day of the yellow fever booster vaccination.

The CDR3 coding sequence is TGTGCCAGCAGTTACCAGTACAATGAGCAGTTCTTC. It codes for CASSYQYNEQFF. This sequence joins TRBV6-2 or TRBV6-3 and TRBJ2-1; D unresolved. The germline V and J ends were trimmed by 2 bases and 4 bases, with 3 bases remaining between them. This CDR3 spans 12 amino acids. Germline-derived CDR1 and CDR2 are MNHEY and SVGEGT.